Below are 6 T cell receptor beta chains sequenced from a single sample in a study of blood T cell repertoires in COVID-19. Sequenced by immunoSEQ multiplex PCR; TCRdb stores in-frame clones only, minus some. The table includes about 370,000 clones, around 87% detected once. The specimen was peripheral blood. These receptor sequences come from a woman aged 30 to 39 with COVID-19, enrolled during active disease.

This chain links TRBV5-1 with TRBJ1-2; TRBD1 aligns across 7 bases. Trimming removed 4 bases from V and 2 bases from J; junction bases left unmatched: 14. The germline V gene encodes CDR1 SGHRS and CDR2 YFSETQ. CDR3 size: 17 residues. The CDR3 DNA follows: TGCGCCAGCAGCCTTCTACCGGCCGGACAGGCGAACTATGGCTACACCTTC. Residues: CASSLLPAGQANYGYTF.

In this sample, this clone turned up many times. The chain has TRBV11-2 and TRBJ2-7; the match to TRBD2 covers 9 bases. The germline V gene encodes CDR1 SGHAT and CDR2 FQNNGV. This CDR3 is built from 16 residues. J was trimmed by 4 bases and V by 3 bases; bases with no gene match: 10. CDR3 residues: CASSFKVAGAGYEQYF. The CDR3 nucleotides are TGTGCCAGCAGCTTCAAGGTAGCGGGAGCGGGGTACGAGCAGTACTTC. Based on the CDR3 plus reference TRBV11-2 and TRBJ2-7, the full variable domain is EAGVAQSPRYKIIEKRQSVAFWCNPISGHATLYWYQQILGQGPKLLIQFQNNGVVDDSQLPKDRFSAERLKGVDSTLKIQPAKLEDSAVYLCASSFKVAGAGYEQYFGPGTRLTVT.

The V gene is TRBV19, the J gene TRBJ2-6; a weak D match, TRBD2 (5 bases). Germline CDR1 and CDR2: LNHDA and SQIVND (reference sequence). This CDR3 contains 16 residues. V was pared by 2 bases and J by 0 bases, with 8 bases between. The CDR3 region is CASSIPTSSGANVLTF. As DNA, the CDR3 is TGTGCCAGTAGTATACCAACTAGCTCTGGGGCCAACGTCCTGACTTTC.

J is TRBJ2-3 and V is TRBV5-1; 7 bases are a match to TRBD2. V lost 0 bases to trimming and J lost 0 bases; unmatched junction nucleotides: 4. The V gene's germline CDR1 is SGHRS and CDR2 YFSETQ. The CDR3 length is 16 residues. As DNA, the CDR3 is TGCGCCAGCAGCTTGGCCGGGGGGACTAGCACAGATACGCAGTATTTT. Residues: CASSLAGGTSTDTQYF.

This CDR3 reads CASSRRGSGNTIYF. In DNA form, the CDR3 reads TGCGCCAGCTCACGCCGGGGAAGTGGAAACACCATATATTTT. The genes are TRBV5-1 and TRBJ1-3, with D unresolved. The CDR3 is 14 amino acids. V was pared by 7 bases and J by 3 bases, with 14 bases between. Germline V CDR1 and CDR2: SGHRS, YFSETQ.

In this sample, this clone turned up a few times. The J gene is TRBJ1-1, the V gene TRBV28; D not resolved. Deletions cut 5 bases from V and 4 bases from J, with 20 bases between. The CDR3 is 16 residues long. The germline V gene encodes CDR1 MDHEN and CDR2 SYDVKM. The CDR3 DNA is TGTGCCAGCAGTCCCCATTGGGGAGGTGGGGTCACTGAAGCTTTCTTT. Translated, it gives CASSPHWGGGVTEAFF. Full variable domain (rest looked up from reference TRBV28 and TRBJ1-1): DVKVTQSSRYLVKRTGEKVFLECVQDMDHENMFWYRQDPGLGLRLIYFSYDVKMKEKGDIPEGYSVSREKKERFSLILESASTNQTSMYLCASSPHWGGGVTEAFFGQGTRLTVV.